This entry lists 24 T cell receptor beta chains sequenced from one sample in a study of CD8+ T cells in alopecia areata. RNA was isolated and reverse transcribed to cDNA, the sequencing template. Data came from immunoSEQ multiplex PCR; TCRdb stores just in-frame clones and leaves some out. In the table there are roughly 150,000 clones, roughly 60% of which are singletons. Sequencing was performed on CD4+ T cells sorted from blood. These receptor sequences come from a human donor in good health.

This clone was observed a few times. The genes are TRBV30 and TRBJ1-5; D may be TRBD1 (5 bases). This CDR3 comprises 12 residues. The ends were cut back, 4 bases at V and 11 bases at J, with 15 bases in the middle. CDR1 is GTSNPN, CDR2 SVGIG, per germline (reference sequence). CDR3 loop: CAWNQGTNAQHF. CDR3 nucleotides: TGTGCCTGGAACCAGGGCACTAACGCCCAGCATTTT.

This clone was counted only a few times. The CDR3 nucleotides read TGTGCCAGCAGCTTAACTGGGACTAGCGGGAGCCACGAGCAGTACTTC. It is translated as CASSLTGTSGSHEQYF. The chain combines TRBV7-2 with TRBJ2-7, with TRBD2 matching over 14 bases. Germline V gene data show CDR1 as SGHTA and CDR2 as FQGNSA. CDR3 length: 16 amino acids. After removal of 2 bases from V and 5 bases from J, the junction contained 5 bases not matched to a gene.

The chain links TRBV15 to TRBJ2-7; 12 bases align to TRBD2. Trimming cost V 6 bases and J 3 bases; bases outside gene matches: 0. This CDR3 has 13 residues. The V gene's germline CDR1 is LNHNV and CDR2 YYDKDF (reference sequence). CDR3 DNA sequence: TGTGCCACCAGGACTAGCGGGAGCTACGAGCAGTACTTC. The encoded protein is CATRTSGSYEQYF.

This clone was counted a few times. The same CDR3 is also encoded by other DNA sequences in this sample. The gene calls are TRBV29-1 and TRBJ2-2; no definite D call. The V end was cut by 3 bases, the J end by 3 bases, with 5 bases between. Germline V CDR1 and CDR2: SQVTM, ANQGSEA. The CDR3 is made up of 12 amino acids. CDR3 sequence: CSVELDTGELFF. In nucleotides, the CDR3 is TGCAGCGTTGAGTTGGACACCGGGGAGCTGTTTTTT.

This sequence joins TRBV10-3 and TRBJ1-2; no definite D call. The V gene lost 2 bases and the J gene lost 8 bases, with 18 bases spanning the gap. CDR1 and CDR2 (germline): ENHRY, SYGVKD. This CDR3 is built from 15 residues. Here the CDR3 reads CAISEGERQAIGYTF. Here the CDR3 DNA reads TGTGCCATCAGTGAGGGAGAACGGCAGGCGATCGGCTACACCTTC.

The chain is built from TRBV25-1 and TRBJ2-7; TRBD1 matches 7 bases. The ends lost 2 bases at V and 4 bases at J; junction bases unmatched: 14. CDR1 MGHDK and CDR2 SYGVNS come from the germline V gene. There are 17 residues in the CDR3. The CDR3 here is CASSETGTAPFRYEQYF. CDR3 coding DNA: TGTGCCAGCAGTGAAACCGGGACAGCCCCTTTTAGGTACGAGCAGTACTTC.

This clone was observed a handful of times. This chain joins TRBV5-4 and TRBJ2-7; 7 bases line up with TRBD1. This CDR3 contains 15 residues. Germline trimming cut 0 bases from V and 4 bases from J; bases unmatched to any gene: 7. Per germline, CDR1 SGHNT and CDR2 YYREEE (reference sequence). Here the CDR3 reads CASSLGTGERYEQYF. The CDR3 DNA is TGTGCCAGCAGCTTGGGTACAGGGGAGCGGTACGAGCAGTACTTC. Variable domain in full (rest from reference TRBV5-4 and TRBJ2-7): ETGVTQSPTHLIKTRGQQVTLRCSSQSGHNTVSWYQQALGQGPQFIFQYYREEENGRGNFPPRFSGLQFPNYSSELNVNALELDDSALYLCASSLGTGERYEQYFGPGTRLTVT.

V usage is TRBV6-1 and J usage is TRBJ1-1, with D tentatively TRBD1 (5 bases). CDR3 size: 14 residues. Trimming removed 5 bases at V and 4 bases at J, with 14 bases between. CDR1 and CDR2 from the germline V gene are MNHNS and SASEGT. The CDR3 DNA sequence: TGTGCCAGCAGTACGCAGGGTGGTGGCACTGAAGCTTTCTTT. Translation: CASSTQGGGTEAFF.

This clone showed up just a few times. The chain recombines TRBV5-6 with TRBJ2-5, with D unresolved. Deletions cut 4 bases from V and 3 bases from J, with 16 bases between. In germline, CDR1 is SGHDT, CDR2 YYEEEE. The CDR3 sequence is 15 residues long. The CDR3 reads CASSPYLQSKETQYF. In nucleotides, the CDR3 is TGTGCCAGCAGCCCCTATCTCCAGTCGAAAGAGACCCAGTACTTC. The variable domain in full, with the rest retrieved from reference TRBV5-6 and TRBJ2-5, is DAGVTQSPTHLIKTRGQQVTLRCSPKSGHDTVSWYQQALGQGPQFIFQYYEEEERQRGNFPDRFSGHQFPNYSSELNVNALLLGDSALYLCASSPYLQSKETQYFGPGTRLLVL.

The gene calls are TRBV29-1 and TRBJ2-1; maybe TRBD1 (5 bases). CDR3 length: 12 amino acids. V was trimmed by 4 bases and J by 10 bases, leaving 14 bases between them. Germline CDR1 SQVTM, CDR2 ANQGSEA. The CDR3 reads CSVGALGEEQFF. DNA for the CDR3: TGCAGCGTTGGCGCTTTAGGGGAAGAGCAGTTCTTC.

The table lists this clone with a few counts. V is TRBV4-1 and J is TRBJ2-4, with TRBD1 matching 9 bases. V lost 5 bases to trimming and J lost 2 bases; unmatched junction nucleotides: 7. The germline V gene encodes CDR1 MGHRA and CDR2 YSYEKL. This CDR3 contains 16 residues. The CDR3 nucleotides read TGCGCCAGCAGCATTGGACAGGGGCACACCAAAAACATTCAGTACTTC. It translates to CASSIGQGHTKNIQYF.

The chain employs TRBV28 and TRBJ1-2, with no clear D. The germline gives CDR1 MDHEN, CDR2 SYDVKM. The CDR3 is made up of 12 amino acids. V lost 7 bases, J lost 8 bases, and 14 bases lay in between. The CDR3 sequence: CASTPVGRGYTF. As DNA, the CDR3 is TGTGCCAGCACCCCAGTAGGGCGGGGCTACACCTTC.

This clone was found a few times. The rearrangement links TRBV2 to TRBJ2-5; tentative D call: TRBD1 (5 bases). The length of the CDR3 is 14 residues. V lost 6 bases and J 7 bases, leaving 18 bases between the germline ends. CDR1 and CDR2 from the germline V gene are SNHLY and FYNNEI. The CDR3 protein is CASSPDQGLGTQYF. The DNA of the CDR3 is TGTGCCAGCAGCCCCGATCAGGGTTTGGGGACCCAGTACTTC.

This clone has just a few counts. V gene TRBV19 combines with J gene TRBJ2-7; D is unresolved. The CDR3 is made up of 13 amino acids. Deletions cut 1 base from V and 6 bases from J, with 10 bases between. Per germline, CDR1 LNHDA and CDR2 SQIVND (reference sequence). CDR3 region: CASSIAVPGEQYF. The CDR3 bases are TGTGCCAGTAGTATAGCGGTCCCGGGCGAGCAGTACTTC.

The chain couples TRBV21-1 to TRBJ2-6; the DNA was not compared with TRBD1, the D call given in the table. TRBV21-1 is shown as a pseudogene. This CDR3 region has 17 residues. CDR3 sequence (DNA): TGTGCCAGCATAGTCGGAACAGGGCATCCTGGGGCCAACGTCCTGACTTTC. Translated, it gives CASIVGTGHPGANVLTF.

The chain employs TRBV10-3 and TRBJ1-1; 8 bases line up with TRBD1. Germline V gene data show CDR1 as ENHRY and CDR2 as SYGVKD. This CDR3 region has 13 residues. The V and J ends lost 9 bases and 1 base, in that order; junction bases with no gene match: 4. This CDR3 reads CAIRTGGNTEAFF. CDR3 nucleotide sequence: TGTGCCATTAGAACAGGGGGGAACACTGAAGCTTTCTTT.

V usage is TRBV5-1 and J usage is TRBJ2-2, with D perhaps matching TRBD2 (6 bases). Germline loops: CDR1 SGHRS, CDR2 YFSETQ. The CDR3 covers 14 residues. V dropped 2 bases and J dropped 6 bases, with 11 bases sitting between them. The CDR3 region has the DNA TGCGCCAGCAGCTTTACAGCGGGCGCCGGGGAGCTGTTTTTT. Its translation: CASSFTAGAGELFF.

The chain recombines TRBV30 with TRBJ2-7; D not resolved. Trimming took off 0 bases at V and 6 bases at J, with 15 bases between the two ends. The CDR3 consists of 14 residues. Germline lookup yields CDR1 GTSNPN and CDR2 SVGIG (reference sequence). DNA of the CDR3: TGTGCCTGGAGTGTACTGGAGATTGAGGCCGAGCAGTACTTC. Protein: CAWSVLEIEAEQYF. Full variable domain (missing parts from reference TRBV30 and TRBJ2-7): SQTIHQWPATLVQPVGSPLSLECTVEGTSNPNLYWYRQAAGRGLQLLFYSVGIGQISSEVPQNLSASRPQDRQFILSSKKLLLSDSGFYLCAWSVLEIEAEQYFGPGTRLTVT.

The sample holds many counts of this clone. The chain links TRBV5-6 to TRBJ2-5; 9 bases align to TRBD1. Germline V CDR1 and CDR2: SGHDT, YYEEEE. The CDR3 is 14 amino acids. Trimming took 4 bases from V and 5 from J; bases not matched to a gene: 6. CDR3 coding DNA: TGTGCCAGCAGCCCGGACAGGGGTTTGGAGACCCAGTACTTC. Its translation: CASSPDRGLETQYF.

This rearrangement joins TRBV6-7 to TRBJ2-7, with 8 bases that match TRBD2. TRBV6-7 is placed among ORFs of uncertain function. Trimming took 5 bases from V and 5 from J; bases not matched to a gene: 11. The CDR3 covers 15 residues. The CDR3 sequence is CASSPPEREWHEQYF. The CDR3 DNA sequence: TGTGCCAGCAGTCCCCCTGAGCGGGAGTGGCACGAGCAGTACTTC.

This clone has more than one count but fewer than ten. The V and J genes are TRBV29-1 and TRBJ2-3; TRBD2 aligns across 10 bases. In germline, CDR1 is SQVTM, CDR2 ANQGSEA. The CDR3 is 14 amino acids. The junction had 7 bases not matched to a gene; V was cut back by 6 bases and J by 4 bases. The CDR3 nucleotides are TGCAGCGTCATGGTAGCGGGAGGACCAGATACGCAGTATTTT. It translates to CSVMVAGGPDTQYF.

The chain is built from TRBV4-1 and TRBJ1-2; D remains unclear. Trimming removed 1 base from V and 2 bases from J, with 8 bases in between. Looked up from germline, CDR1 is MGHRA and CDR2 is YSYEKL. CDR3 length: 14 residues. This CDR3 is CASSQVLQNYGYTF. DNA of the CDR3: TGCGCCAGCAGCCAAGTCCTACAGAACTATGGCTACACCTTC.

J is TRBJ2-3 and V is TRBV10-3, with D perhaps TRBD1 (6 bases). This CDR3 spans 13 amino acids. V lost 5 bases, J lost 6 bases, and 12 bases lay in between. CDR1 is ENHRY and CDR2 is SYGVKD in the germline V gene. CDR3 protein: CAISLVRGDTQYF. The CDR3 coding sequence is TGTGCCATCAGTCTTGTTAGGGGGGATACGCAGTATTTT.

This clone occurred a few times. This rearrangement joins TRBV19 to TRBJ1-5; 10 bases are a match to TRBD1. V shed 5 bases and J 2 bases; nucleotides not matched to a gene: 6. CDR1 LNHDA and CDR2 SQIVND come from the germline V gene (reference sequence). There are 16 residues in the CDR3. CDR3 DNA sequence: TGTGCCAGTAGTGCCTGGACAGGGGGTCGCAATCAGCCCCAGCATTTT. This sequence encodes CASSAWTGGRNQPQHF.